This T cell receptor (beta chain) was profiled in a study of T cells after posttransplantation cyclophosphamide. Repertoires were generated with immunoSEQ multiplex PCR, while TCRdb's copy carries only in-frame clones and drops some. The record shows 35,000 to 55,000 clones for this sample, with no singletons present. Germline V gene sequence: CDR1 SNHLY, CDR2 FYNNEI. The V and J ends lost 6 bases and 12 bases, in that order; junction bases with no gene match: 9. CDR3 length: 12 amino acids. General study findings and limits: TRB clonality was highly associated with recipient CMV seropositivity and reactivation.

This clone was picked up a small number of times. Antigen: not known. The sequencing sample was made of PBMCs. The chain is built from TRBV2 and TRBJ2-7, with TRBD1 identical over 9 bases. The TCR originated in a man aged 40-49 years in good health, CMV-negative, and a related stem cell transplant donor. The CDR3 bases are TGTGCCAGCAGCGAGGTCGAGACAGGGGGGTACTTC. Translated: CASSEVETGGYF.